A single sample gave rise to the 16 T cell receptor beta chains below, sequenced in a study of naive and memory T cell subsets. TCR cDNA received a 3' ligated oligonucleotide that carried a UMI. Ligated cDNA underwent four rounds of PCR with nested alpha and beta constant region primers and SP2. TCRdb redid the calling of the 5' RACE reads with MiXCR, one entry per CDR3 protein. The sample holds about 32,000 distinct CDR3 sequences, roughly 17% seen once. Receptors were obtained from a female donor in good health.

This clonotype was recorded at least ten times. The rearrangement uses TRBV7-6 and TRBJ2-1, with 8 positions matching TRBD1. CDR1 SGHVS and CDR2 FNYEAQ come from the germline V gene. V lost 3 bases and J lost 10; bases outside the gene matches: 8. The length of the CDR3 is 14 residues. CDR3 coding DNA: TGTGCCAGCAGCTTTGGACCGGGACAGGTCGAGCAGTTCTTC. It codes for CASSFGPGQVEQFF.

The J gene is TRBJ1-2, the V gene TRBV9; 7 bases are a match to TRBD1. The CDR3 extends over 15 amino acids. V dropped 3 bases and J dropped 7; count of bases not matched to a gene: 12. Germline lookup yields CDR1 SGDLS and CDR2 YYNGEE. The CDR3 region has the DNA TGTGCCAGCAGCGCAGGGGGAGGGGGCGGCGCTGGCTACACCTTC. This sequence encodes CASSAGGGGGAGYTF. Together with reference TRBV9 and TRBJ1-2, the CDR3 gives the full variable domain: DSGVTQTPKHLITATGQRVTLRCSPRSGDLSVYWYQQSLDQGLQFLIQYYNGEERAKGNILERFSAQQFPDLHSELNLSSLELGDSALYFCASSAGGGGGAGYTFGSGTRLTVV.

This clonotype was counted only a few times. V usage is TRBV20-1 and J usage is TRBJ2-3, with TRBD2 matching over 12 bases. The CDR3 covers 16 residues. J was trimmed by 3 bases and V by 6 bases; bases with no gene match: 10. CDR1 and CDR2 from the germline V gene are DFQATT and SNEGSKA (reference sequence). DNA of the CDR3: TGCAGTGCCGGTTCCCCTAGCGGGGGGGCAACAGATACGCAGTATTTT. It yields the protein CSAGSPSGGATDTQYF.

Many counts were recorded for this clonotype. The chain has TRBV18 and TRBJ1-2; the D gene is possibly TRBD1 (5 bases). The CDR3 extends over 15 amino acids. Germline V gene lookup returns CDR1 KGHSH and CDR2 LQKENI. The V end lost 8 bases, the J end lost 7 bases, and 23 bases lay between the germline ends. The CDR3 region is CASGGGRRWLSGYTF. Written as DNA, the CDR3 is TGTGCCAGCGGGGGAGGACGCCGTTGGTTGAGTGGCTACACCTTC.

As concerns this clonotype: One end of the junction is discordant with germline, which a read error may explain. V is TRBV6-5 and J is TRBJ1-2, with 8 positions matching TRBD1. Germline V gene data show CDR1 as MNHEY and CDR2 as SVGAGI. This CDR3 is built from 15 residues. The CDR3 protein is CASTRTGTGLYGDTF. For the CDR3, the DNA is TGTGCCAGCACCCGGACCGGGACAGGACTTTATGGCGACACCTTC.

By proportion, this clonotype is medium-sized. The CDR3, as DNA: TGCAGTGCCCCAGGGGGTATCTCTGGGGCCAACGTCCTGACTTTC. Amino acids: CSAPGGISGANVLTF. This rearrangement joins TRBV20-1 to TRBJ2-6, with TRBD1 matching over 7 bases. This CDR3 is 15 amino acids long. Germline V lookup: CDR1 DFQATT, CDR2 SNEGSKA (reference sequence). V was pared by 6 bases and J by 0 bases, with 5 bases of the junction left unmatched.

This clonotype was counted many times. The rearrangement joins TRBV29-1 to TRBJ1-1, with a tentative D call TRBD1 (6 bases). CDR1 is SQVTM and CDR2 is ANQGSEA in the germline V gene. The V and J ends lost 6 bases and 6 bases respectively, with 14 bases between them. The CDR3 is made up of 12 amino acids. The CDR3 nucleotides read TGCAGCGTCCAACAGGGAGGGGCTGAAGCTTTCTTT. This codes for CSVQQGGAEAFF.

The rearrangement uses TRBV5-1 and TRBJ2-7; TRBD1 agrees at 7 bases. CDR3 size: 17 residues. From germline, CDR1 is SGHRS and CDR2 YFSETQ. J lost 0 bases, V lost 2 bases, and 11 bases had no gene match. CDR3 in amino acids: CASSLPRGGPCSYEQYF. CDR3 nucleotides: TGCGCCAGCAGCTTACCAAGAGGGGGCCCTTGCTCCTACGAGCAGTACTTC.

In its sample, this clonotype was seen a few times. V is TRBV27 and J is TRBJ1-2; 7 bases are a match to TRBD1. In germline, CDR1 is MNHEY, CDR2 SMNVEV (reference sequence). Trimming took 8 bases from V and 6 from J; bases not matched to a gene: 6. The CDR3 is 12 residues long. CDR3 nucleotide sequence: TGTGCCAGCGGCGGGACAGTCAATGGCTACACCTTC. As protein: CASGGTVNGYTF.

This clonotype occurred a few times. The chain has TRBV20-1 and TRBJ2-1; 8 bases fit TRBD2. Germline-derived CDR1 and CDR2 are DFQATT and SNEGSKA (reference sequence). The CDR3 runs 15 residues. Unmatched junction bases numbered 5, after V lost 0 bases and J lost 4 bases. CDR3 in amino acids: CSARDIAGTYNEQFF. CDR3 DNA sequence: TGCAGTGCTAGAGATATAGCGGGGACTTACAATGAGCAGTTCTTC.

This clonotype has just a few counts. The chain has TRBV12-3 or TRBV12-4 and TRBJ2-3, with 10 nucleotides matching TRBD2. This CDR3 has 15 residues. The V and J ends lost 10 bases and 3 bases, in that order; junction bases with no gene match: 10. CDR3 protein: CATTFLAGVTDTQYF. Written as DNA, the CDR3 is TGTGCCACCACCTTCCTAGCGGGGGTAACAGATACGCAGTATTTT.

The V and J genes are TRBV10-3 and TRBJ1-2, with 7 bases aligning to TRBD1. This CDR3 is built from 11 residues. Trimming took 10 bases from V and 4 from J; bases not matched to a gene: 3. The germline gives CDR1 ENHRY, CDR2 SYGVKD. The CDR3 here is CATWDSYGYTF. For the CDR3, the DNA is TGTGCCACCTGGGACAGCTATGGCTACACCTTC.

This chain links TRBV7-2 with TRBJ1-6; no reliable D call. Germline V gene lookup returns CDR1 SGHTA and CDR2 FQGNSA. There are 13 residues in the CDR3. The V end lost 8 bases, the J end lost 6 bases, and 11 bases lay between the germline ends. The CDR3 DNA reads TGTGCCAGCGCTTGGGAGGCTAATTCACCCCTCCACTTT. Encoded protein: CASAWEANSPLHF.

This clonotype has just a few counts. The chain employs TRBV4-2 and TRBJ2-3; no reliable D call. CDR3 length equals 15 residues. Trimming took 0 bases from V and 5 from J, leaving 12 bases between them. Germline-derived CDR1 and CDR2 are LGHNA and YNFKEQ. For the CDR3, the DNA is TGTGCCAGCAGCCAAGATCCCCGGTACGAAGATACGCAGTATTTT. This encodes CASSQDPRYEDTQYF.

This clonotype has at least ten counts. V usage is TRBV6-8 and J usage is TRBJ2-3, with D possibly matching TRBD2 (6 bases). This CDR3 has 21 residues. V gave up 5 bases and J gave up 5 bases, with 35 bases separating them. The germline gives CDR1 MNHGY, CDR2 SAAAGT. CDR3 loop: CASSQAGPDPHSTRDGDTQYF. Written as DNA, the CDR3 is TGTGCCAGCAGTCAAGCGGGCCCGGATCCGCACTCAACAAGGGACGGAGATACGCAGTATTTT.

The chain recombines TRBV6-2 or TRBV6-3 with TRBJ2-3; unclear D gene. CDR3 length: 14 amino acids. Germline assignment: CDR1 MNHEY and CDR2 SVGEGT. V lost 0 bases, J lost 5 bases, and 9 bases lay in between. The CDR3 nucleotides read TGTGCCAGCAGTTACTCTGCTATAGGAGATACGCAGTATTTT. Residues: CASSYSAIGDTQYF.